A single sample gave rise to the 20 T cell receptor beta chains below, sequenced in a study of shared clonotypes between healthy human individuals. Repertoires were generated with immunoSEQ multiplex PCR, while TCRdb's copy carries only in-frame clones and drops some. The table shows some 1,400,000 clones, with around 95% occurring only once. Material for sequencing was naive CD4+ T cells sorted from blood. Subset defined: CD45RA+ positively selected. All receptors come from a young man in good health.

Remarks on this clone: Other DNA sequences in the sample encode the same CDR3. The CDR3 here is CASSPQGGNQPQHF. CDR3 nucleotides: TGTGCCAGCAGTCCACAGGGCGGCAATCAGCCCCAGCATTTT. This chain uses TRBV6-6 with TRBJ1-5; D may be TRBD1 (6 bases). The CDR3 sequence is 14 residues long. CDR1 and CDR2 (germline): MNHNY, SVGAGI (reference sequence). V was cut by 5 bases and J by 2 bases, with 10 bases left in between.

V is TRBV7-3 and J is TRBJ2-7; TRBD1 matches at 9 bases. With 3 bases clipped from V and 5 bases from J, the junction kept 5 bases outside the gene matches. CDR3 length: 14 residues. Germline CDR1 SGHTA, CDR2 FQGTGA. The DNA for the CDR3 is TGTGCCAGCAGCTTGGGGACAGGGTCTAACGAGCAGTACTTC. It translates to CASSLGTGSNEQYF.

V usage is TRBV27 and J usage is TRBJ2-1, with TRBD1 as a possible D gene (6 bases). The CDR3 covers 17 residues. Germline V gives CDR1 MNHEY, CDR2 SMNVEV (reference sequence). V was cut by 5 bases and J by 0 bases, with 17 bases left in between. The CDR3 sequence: CASSPVTGFSSYNEQFF. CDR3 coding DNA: TGTGCCAGCAGTCCAGTAACAGGGTTCAGCTCCTACAATGAGCAGTTCTTC.

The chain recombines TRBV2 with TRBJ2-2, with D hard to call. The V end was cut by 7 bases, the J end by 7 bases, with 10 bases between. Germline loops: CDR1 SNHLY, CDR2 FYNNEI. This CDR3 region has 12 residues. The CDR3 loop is CASKGRNGELFF. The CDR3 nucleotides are TGTGCCAGCAAAGGACGGAACGGGGAGCTGTTTTTT.

The CDR3 loop reads CASSQGTTNQPQHF. The DNA of the CDR3 is TGTGCCAGCAGTCAAGGGACGACTAATCAGCCCCAGCATTTT. This sequence joins TRBV28 and TRBJ1-5, with a possible D match to TRBD1 (5 bases). Trimming pared 5 bases from V and 4 bases from J, leaving 12 bases between. Germline CDR1 MDHEN, CDR2 SYDVKM. The CDR3 runs 14 residues. Combining the CDR3 with reference TRBV28 and TRBJ1-5 gives the whole variable domain DVKVTQSSRYLVKRTGEKVFLECVQDMDHENMFWYRQDPGLGLRLIYFSYDVKMKEKGDIPEGYSVSREKKERFSLILESASTNQTSMYLCASSQGTTNQPQHFGDGTRLSIL.

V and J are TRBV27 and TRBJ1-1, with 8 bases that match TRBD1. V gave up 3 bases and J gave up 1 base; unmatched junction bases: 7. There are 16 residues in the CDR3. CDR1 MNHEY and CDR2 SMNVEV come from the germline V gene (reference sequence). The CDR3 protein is CASSFRDRGQNTEAFF. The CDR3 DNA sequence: TGTGCCAGCAGTTTTCGAGACAGGGGCCAGAACACTGAAGCTTTCTTT.

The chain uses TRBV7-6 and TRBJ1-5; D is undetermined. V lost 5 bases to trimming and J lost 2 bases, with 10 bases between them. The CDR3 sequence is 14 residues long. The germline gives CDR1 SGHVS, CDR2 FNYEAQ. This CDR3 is CASSQNRGNQPQHF. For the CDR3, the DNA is TGTGCCAGCAGCCAAAATAGGGGCAATCAGCCCCAGCATTTT.

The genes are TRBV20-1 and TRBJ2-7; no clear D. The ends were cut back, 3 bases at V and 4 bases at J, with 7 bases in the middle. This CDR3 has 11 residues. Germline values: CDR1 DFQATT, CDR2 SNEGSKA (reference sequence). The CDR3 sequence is CSASKEYEQYF. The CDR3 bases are TGCAGTGCTAGTAAAGAATACGAGCAGTACTTC.

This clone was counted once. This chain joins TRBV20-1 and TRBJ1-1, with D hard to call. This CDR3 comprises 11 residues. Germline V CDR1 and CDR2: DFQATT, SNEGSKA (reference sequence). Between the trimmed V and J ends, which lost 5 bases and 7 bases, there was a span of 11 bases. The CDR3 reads CSAGADGEAFF. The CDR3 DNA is TGCAGTGCTGGAGCAGACGGTGAAGCTTTCTTT.

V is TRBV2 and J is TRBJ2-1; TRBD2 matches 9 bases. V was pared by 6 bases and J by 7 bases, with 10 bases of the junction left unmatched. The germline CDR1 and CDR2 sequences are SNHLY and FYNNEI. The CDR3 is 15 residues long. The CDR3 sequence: CASRREAGGVNEQFF. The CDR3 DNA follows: TGTGCCAGCAGGCGAGAGGCGGGAGGGGTTAATGAGCAGTTCTTC.

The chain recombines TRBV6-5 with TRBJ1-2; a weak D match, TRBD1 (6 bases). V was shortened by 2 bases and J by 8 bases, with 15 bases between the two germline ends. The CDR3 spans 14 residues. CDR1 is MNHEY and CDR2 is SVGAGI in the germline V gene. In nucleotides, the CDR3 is TGTGCCAGCAGTTACGCGAGCCGGGGGCGAGGCTACACCTTC. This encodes CASSYASRGRGYTF.

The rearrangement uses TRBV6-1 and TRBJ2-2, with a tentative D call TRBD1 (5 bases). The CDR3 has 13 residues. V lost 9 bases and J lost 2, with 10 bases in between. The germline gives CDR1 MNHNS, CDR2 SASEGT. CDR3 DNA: TGTGCCAGTTTCAGGGATAACACCGGGGAGCTGTTTTTT. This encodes CASFRDNTGELFF.

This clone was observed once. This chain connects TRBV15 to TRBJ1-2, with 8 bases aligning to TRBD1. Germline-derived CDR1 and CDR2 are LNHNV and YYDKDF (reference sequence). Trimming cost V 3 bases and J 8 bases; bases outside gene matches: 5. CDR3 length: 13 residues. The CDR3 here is CATSRPRGQGYTF. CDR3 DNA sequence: TGTGCCACCAGCAGGCCCAGGGGGCAAGGCTACACCTTC. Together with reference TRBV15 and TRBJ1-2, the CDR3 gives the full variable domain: DAMVIQNPRYQVTQFGKPVTLSCSQTLNHNVMYWYQQKSSQAPKLLFHYYDKDFNNEADTPDNFQSRRPNTSFCFLDIRSPGLGDTAMYLCATSRPRGQGYTFGSGTRLTVV.

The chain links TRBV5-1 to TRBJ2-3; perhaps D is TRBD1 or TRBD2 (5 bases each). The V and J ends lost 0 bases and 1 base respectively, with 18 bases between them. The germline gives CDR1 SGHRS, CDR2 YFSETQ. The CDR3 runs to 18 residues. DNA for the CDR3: TGCGCCAGCAGCTTGGCCCTCGGGTGGGGACGGGGCACAGATACGCAGTATTTT. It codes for CASSLALGWGRGTDTQYF.

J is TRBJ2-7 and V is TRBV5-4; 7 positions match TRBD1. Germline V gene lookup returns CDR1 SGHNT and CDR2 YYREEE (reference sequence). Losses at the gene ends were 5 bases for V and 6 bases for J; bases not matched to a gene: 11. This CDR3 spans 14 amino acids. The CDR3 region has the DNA TGTGCCAGCAGTTATTTTGACAGGGCCCTCGAGCAGTACTTC. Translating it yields CASSYFDRALEQYF.

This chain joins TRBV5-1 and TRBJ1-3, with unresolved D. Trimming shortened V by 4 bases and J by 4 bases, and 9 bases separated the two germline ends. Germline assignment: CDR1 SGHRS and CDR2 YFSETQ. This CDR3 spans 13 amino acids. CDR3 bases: TGCGCCAGCAGCCCATACAGCGGAAACACCATATATTTT. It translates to CASSPYSGNTIYF.

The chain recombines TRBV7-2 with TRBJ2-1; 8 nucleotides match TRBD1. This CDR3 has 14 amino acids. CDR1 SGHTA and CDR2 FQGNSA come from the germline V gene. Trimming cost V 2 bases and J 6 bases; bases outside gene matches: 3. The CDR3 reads CASSLYDRGNEQFF. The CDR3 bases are TGTGCCAGCAGCTTATATGACAGGGGCAATGAGCAGTTCTTC.

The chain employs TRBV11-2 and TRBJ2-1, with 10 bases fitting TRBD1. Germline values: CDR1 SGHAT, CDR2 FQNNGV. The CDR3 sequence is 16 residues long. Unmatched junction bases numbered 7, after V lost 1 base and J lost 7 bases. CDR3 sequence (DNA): TGTGCCAGCAGCTTAGTTGGGACAGGGGTAGTGAATGAGCAGTTCTTC. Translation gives CASSLVGTGVVNEQFF.

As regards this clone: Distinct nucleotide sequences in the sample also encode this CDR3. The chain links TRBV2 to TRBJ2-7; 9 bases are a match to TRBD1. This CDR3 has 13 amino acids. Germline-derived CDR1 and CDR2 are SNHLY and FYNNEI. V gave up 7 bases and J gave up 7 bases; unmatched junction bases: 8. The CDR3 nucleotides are TGTGCCAGCAATCGGGACAGGGTGGGAGAGCAGTACTTC. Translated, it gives CASNRDRVGEQYF.

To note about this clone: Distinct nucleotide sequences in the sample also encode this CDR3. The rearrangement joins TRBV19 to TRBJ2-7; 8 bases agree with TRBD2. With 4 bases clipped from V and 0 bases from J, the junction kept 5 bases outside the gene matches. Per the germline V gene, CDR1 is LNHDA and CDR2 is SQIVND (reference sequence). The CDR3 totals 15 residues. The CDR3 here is CASSRTSGSSYEQYF. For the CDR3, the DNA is TGTGCCAGTAGTAGAACTAGCGGTAGCTCCTACGAGCAGTACTTC.